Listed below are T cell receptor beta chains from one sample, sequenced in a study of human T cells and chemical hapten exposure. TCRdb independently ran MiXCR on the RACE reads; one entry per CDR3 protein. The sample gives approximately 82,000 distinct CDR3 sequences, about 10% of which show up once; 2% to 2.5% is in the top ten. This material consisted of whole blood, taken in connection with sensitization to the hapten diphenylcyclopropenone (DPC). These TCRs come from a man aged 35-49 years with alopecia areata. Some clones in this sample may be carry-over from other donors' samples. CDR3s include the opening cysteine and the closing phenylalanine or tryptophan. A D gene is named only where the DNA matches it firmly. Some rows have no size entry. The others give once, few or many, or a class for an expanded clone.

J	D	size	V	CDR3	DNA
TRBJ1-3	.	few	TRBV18	CASSPRSDSSGNTIYF	TGTGCCAGCTCACCACGTTCGGACAGCTCTGGAAACACCATATATTTT
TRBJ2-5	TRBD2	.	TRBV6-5	CASSRKPAGARETQYF	TGTGCCAGCAGTCGGAAGCCAGCGGGAGCTAGGGAGACCCAGTACTTC
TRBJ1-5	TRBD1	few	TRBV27	CASSFQGAGQPQHF	TGTGCCAGCAGTTTTCAGGGGGCTGGTCAGCCCCAGCATTTT
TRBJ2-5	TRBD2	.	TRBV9	CASTPSGRDQETQYF	TGTGCCAGCACCCCCAGCGGGAGGGATCAAGAGACCCAGTACTTC
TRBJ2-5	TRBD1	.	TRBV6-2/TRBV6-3	CASSQPVGGKETQYF	TGTGCCAGCTCGCAGCCGGTAGGGGGCAAGGAGACCCAGTACTTC
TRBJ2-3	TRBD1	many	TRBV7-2	CASSLGGQGGDTQYF	TGTGCCAGCAGCCTAGGGGGACAGGGAGGAGATACGCAGTATTTT
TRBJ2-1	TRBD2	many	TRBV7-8	CASSLYLAGGENEQFF	TGTGCCAGCAGCCTCTACCTAGCGGGAGGCGAAAATGAGCAGTTCTTC
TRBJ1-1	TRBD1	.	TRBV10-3	CAIGLTGDGTEAFF	TGTGCCATCGGATTGACAGGGGACGGCACTGAAGCTTTCTTT
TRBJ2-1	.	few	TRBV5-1	CASRVTLYNEQFF	TGCGCCAGCAGGGTGACACTCTACAATGAGCAGTTCTTC
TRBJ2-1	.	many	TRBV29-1	CSALDNEQFF	TGCAGCGCCCTAGACAATGAGCAGTTCTTC
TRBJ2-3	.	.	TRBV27	CGRGPDTQYF	TGTGGGAGGGGGCCGGATACGCAGTATTTT
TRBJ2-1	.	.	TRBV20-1	CSARGPSYNEQFF	TGCAGTGCCCGGGGGCCCTCCTACAATGAGCAGTTCTTC
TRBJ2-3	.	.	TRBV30	CAWIGSYTDTQYF	TGTGCCTGGATCGGGTCGTACACAGATACGCAGTATTTT
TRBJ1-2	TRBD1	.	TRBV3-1	CASSQESGDRDYGYTF	TGTGCCAGCAGCCAAGAATCTGGGGACAGGGACTATGGCTACACCTTC
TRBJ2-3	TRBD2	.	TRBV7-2	CASTPWSSGSMTDTQYF	TGTGCCAGCACCCCCTGGTCTAGCGGGTCTATGACAGATACGCAGTATTTT
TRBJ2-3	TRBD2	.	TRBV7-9	CASSLVIEARLAGKGPRGTDTQYF	TGTGCCAGCAGCTTAGTCATCGAAGCGAGACTAGCGGGAAAGGGGCCTAGGGGCACAGATACGCAGTATTTT
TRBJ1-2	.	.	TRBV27	CASSSSGTVDGYTF	TGTGCCAGCAGTTCGTCCGGGACCGTTGATGGCTACACCTTC
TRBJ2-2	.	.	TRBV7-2	CASSLALVQTGELFF	TGTGCCAGCAGCTTAGCGCTAGTTCAAACCGGGGAGCTGTTTTTT
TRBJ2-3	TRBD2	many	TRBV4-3	CASSQGIAGVYDTQYF	TGCGCCAGCAGCCAAGGAATAGCGGGAGTATACGATACGCAGTATTTT
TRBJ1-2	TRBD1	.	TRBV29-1	CSVNRGLNDGYTF	TGCAGCGTAAACAGGGGGTTGAATGATGGCTACACCTTC
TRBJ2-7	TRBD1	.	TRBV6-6	CASSYTGASYEQYF	TGTGCCAGCAGTTACACAGGGGCTTCCTACGAGCAGTACTTC
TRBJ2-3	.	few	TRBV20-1	CSARTLRLGTDTQYF	TGCAGTGCTCGCACTCTTCGGCTGGGCACAGATACGCAGTATTTT
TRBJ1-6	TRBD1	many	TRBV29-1	CSVGTDSNSPLHF	TGCAGCGTGGGGACAGACTCTAATTCACCCCTCCACTTT
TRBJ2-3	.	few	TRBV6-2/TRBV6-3	CASSYPSPGSTDTQYF	TGTGCCAGCAGTTACCCGAGTCCCGGCAGCACAGATACGCAGTATTTT
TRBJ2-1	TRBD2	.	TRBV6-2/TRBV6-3	CASSYSIGGRNEQFF	TGTGCCAGCAGTTACTCGATAGGCGGGAGGAATGAGCAGTTCTTC
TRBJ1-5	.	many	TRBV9	CASSVESLGGYHQPQHF	TGTGCCAGCAGCGTAGAGAGCTTGGGGGGCTACCATCAGCCCCAGCATTTT
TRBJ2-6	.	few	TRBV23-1	CASSQIYLSGANVLTF	TGCGCCAGCAGTCAAATATATCTCTCTGGGGCCAACGTCCTGACTTTC
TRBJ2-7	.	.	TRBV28	CASSSSDLPTYEQYF	TGTGCCAGCAGTTCTAGCGACCTACCTACCTACGAGCAGTACTTC
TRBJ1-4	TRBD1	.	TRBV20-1	CSARSQGVRKLFF	TGCAGTGCTAGGTCGCAGGGGGTGAGGAAACTGTTTTTT
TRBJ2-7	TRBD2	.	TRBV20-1	CSASSSGRGYEQYF	TGCAGTGCTAGTTCTAGCGGGAGAGGTTACGAGCAGTACTTC
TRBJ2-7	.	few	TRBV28	CASTTQRDLVDEQYF	TGTGCCAGCACCACTCAACGGGACCTAGTCGACGAGCAGTACTTC
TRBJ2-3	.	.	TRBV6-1	CASSEASRTDTQYF	TGTGCCAGCAGTGAAGCCTCCCGCACAGATACGCAGTATTTT
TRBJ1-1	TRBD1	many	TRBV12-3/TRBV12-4	CASSLETGGTEAFF	TGTGCCAGCAGTTTGGAAACAGGGGGCACTGAAGCTTTCTTT
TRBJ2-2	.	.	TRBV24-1	CATATSNTGELFF	TGTGCCACCGCGACTTCGAACACCGGGGAGCTGTTTTTT
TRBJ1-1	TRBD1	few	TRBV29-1	CSVEGGGTVKAFF	TGCAGCGTTGAAGGAGGGGGGACAGTAAAAGCTTTCTTT
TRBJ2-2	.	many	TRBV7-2	CASGSAGMLNTGELFF	TGTGCCAGCGGGTCCGCGGGGATGTTGAACACCGGGGAGCTGTTTTTT
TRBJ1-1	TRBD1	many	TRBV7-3	CASSPRQGFTEAFF	TGTGCCAGCAGCCCCCGACAGGGGTTCACTGAAGCTTTCTTT